The sequence of this T cell receptor (beta chain) was determined in a study of T cells after yellow fever vaccination. Findings and caveats of the study: Subsequent booster samples again held most clones from primary vaccination (less than 98% CD4, nearly 90% CD8). Researchers cautioned that FACS-sorted repertoires could harbor abundant clonotypes contaminating from the bulk population.

TCRdb fed the 5' RACE reads into MiXCR, producing one record per CDR3 protein. This table holds about 120,000 distinct CDR3 sequences, about 8.2% found once. This clonotype was seen a handful of times. Its specificity is unknown. Germline CDR1 is MGHRA and CDR2 is YSYEKL. The CDR3 spans 16 residues. The J segment lost 6 bases and the V segment lost 4 bases, leaving 10 bases of the junction unmatched. The input for sequencing was CD8+ T cells sorted from PBMCs, taken on the day of the yellow fever booster vaccination. The chain recombines TRBV4-1 with TRBJ1-5; 9 nucleotides line up with TRBD1. The clonotype was recovered from a man aged 18 to 29 who received the YFV17D yellow fever vaccine. CDR3 amino acids: CASSLREGQGRQPQHF. For the CDR3, the DNA is TGCGCCAGCAGCCTTCGAGAGGGACAGGGTCGTCAGCCCCAGCATTTT.